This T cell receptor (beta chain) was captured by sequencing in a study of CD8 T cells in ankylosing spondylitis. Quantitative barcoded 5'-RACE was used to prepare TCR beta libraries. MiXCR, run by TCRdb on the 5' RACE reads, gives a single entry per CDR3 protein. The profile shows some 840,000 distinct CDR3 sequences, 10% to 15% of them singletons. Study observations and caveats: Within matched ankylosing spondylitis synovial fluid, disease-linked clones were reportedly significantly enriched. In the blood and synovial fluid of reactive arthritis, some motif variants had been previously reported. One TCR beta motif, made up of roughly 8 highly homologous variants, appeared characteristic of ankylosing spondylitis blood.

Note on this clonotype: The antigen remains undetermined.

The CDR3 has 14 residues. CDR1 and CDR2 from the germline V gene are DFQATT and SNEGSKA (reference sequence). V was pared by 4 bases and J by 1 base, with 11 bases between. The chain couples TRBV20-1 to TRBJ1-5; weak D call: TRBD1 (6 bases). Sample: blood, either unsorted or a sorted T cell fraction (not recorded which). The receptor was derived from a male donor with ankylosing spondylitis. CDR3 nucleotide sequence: TGCAGTGCTAACAGGGCTATAAGCAATCAGCCCCAGCATTTT. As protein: CSANRAISNQPQHF.